This paragraph reports one TCR beta chain. The table came from immunoSEQ multiplex PCR; TCRdb's copy has only in-frame clones and leaves some out. Of about 47,000 clones in the sample, roughly 93% are singletons; the top ten hold 1.5% to 2%. This sample is drawn from a study of T cell changes during pregnancy in multiple sclerosis. The sequence came from a female donor with multiple sclerosis, enrolled in a pregnancy study. Sequencing was performed on peripheral blood, taken in the second trimester of pregnancy.

CDR3: CASSEVGQGYSNQPQHF. In nucleotides, the CDR3 is TGTGCCAGCAGTGAAGTCGGGCAGGGATATAGCAATCAGCCCCAGCATTTT. The chain recombines TRBV6-1 with TRBJ1-5; TRBD1 is a possible D gene (5 bases). The CDR3 is 17 residues long. CDR1 and CDR2 (germline): MNHNS, SASEGT. The germline V and J ends were trimmed by 1 base and 0 bases, with 13 bases remaining between them.